The sequence of this T cell receptor (beta chain) was determined in a study of T-cell reconstitution after alpha-beta-depleted transplantation in children. This sample's TCRbeta library carried unique molecular identifier barcodes. TCRdb redid the calling of the PCR reads with MiXCR, one entry per CDR3 protein. In the table there are some 200,000 distinct CDR3 sequences, roughly 9.1% of which are singletons. Trimming pared 1 base from V and 0 bases from J, leaving 7 bases between. The CDR3 runs to 14 residues. Per the germline V gene, CDR1 is LGHNA and CDR2 is YNFKEQ. Study results and caveats: At day 60, the high TCRbeta diversity found in some patients originated from recipient T cells and thymic progenitors that had survived.

This clonotype came up a few times. Antigen unknown. The source of this sequence is a male patient aged 2 to 9 who had a stem cell transplant for acute myeloid leukemia, so the T cells may come from the graft donor. The chain couples TRBV4-2 to TRBJ2-7; no clear D gene. The material sequenced was PBMCs, mostly from graft donor cells, taken 360 days after TCRalphabeta/CD19-depleted stem cell transplant. This CDR3 reads CASSQADDSYEQYF. The CDR3 nucleotides are TGTGCCAGCAGCCAAGCGGACGACTCCTACGAGCAGTACTTC.